This TCR beta chain derives from a study of response to subunit inactivated influenza vaccine. Findings and caveats of the study: The authors suggested that every seasonal influenza vaccination recruits few new T cells.

The CDR3 is made up of 15 amino acids. Per germline, CDR1 DFQATT and CDR2 SNEGSKA (reference sequence). V lost 3 bases and J lost 9; bases outside the gene matches: 9. As regards this clonotype: Its target is unknown.

Via MiXCR, TCRdb re-called the RT-PCR reads, giving one row per CDR3 protein. The repertoire includes about 300,000 distinct CDR3 sequences, about 20% of them detected once, and approximately 10% sits in the top ten. The sample consisted of PBMCs from blood, taken 21 months after vaccination. The chain couples TRBV20-1 to TRBJ1-6; 9 nucleotides align to TRBD1. The TCR sequence derives from a man aged 45 to 70 who received an inactivated influenza vaccine. In DNA form, the CDR3 reads TGCAGTGCTAGTTTTTCGGGACAGGGAAGTTCACCCCTCCACTTT. Translation gives CSASFSGQGSSPLHF.